A selection of T cell receptor beta chains follows, all from one sample in a study of identical twins. TCRdb called the 5' RACE reads again in MiXCR, with one record for every CDR3 protein. Here the sample spans about 530,000 distinct CDR3 sequences, roughly 15% being singletons. This same sample was also taken into another study, of yellow fever vaccine responses in identical twins.

Sequences were obtained from CD4+ T cells sorted from blood. The receptors were sampled from a woman in her late teens or twenties in good health. Each CDR3 is given with its conserved first and last residue. Each record gives: J gene, clone size, V gene, D gene, CDR3 protein, CDR3 DNA. D genes are given only for firm matches. Size values are once, few and many counts, or a class for expanded clones, and some rows have none.

TRBJ2-3,-,TRBV6-6,-,CASKLGADTQYF,TGTGCCAGCAAGCTGGGGGCAGATACGCAGTATTTT
TRBJ2-1,-,TRBV20-1,-,CSAVRGNPYNEQFF,TGCAGTGCTGTCAGGGGAAATCCGTACAATGAGCAGTTCTTC
TRBJ1-5,-,TRBV3-1,TRBD1,CASSQAQGVNQPQHF,TGTGCCAGCAGCCAAGCACAGGGGGTCAATCAGCCCCAGCATTTT
TRBJ1-3,few,TRBV24-1,-,CATGDSGNTIYF,TGTGCCACCGGAGACTCTGGAAACACCATATATTTT
TRBJ2-3,few,TRBV5-4,-,CASSPKLAASTDTQYF,TGTGCCAGCAGCCCAAAATTAGCGGCTAGCACAGATACGCAGTATTTT
TRBJ2-7,-,TRBV5-5,TRBD2,CASSLQSGRAVEQYF,TGTGCCAGCAGCTTGCAAAGCGGGAGGGCCGTCGAGCAGTACTTC
TRBJ2-3,-,TRBV9,-,CASSVGQPFTDTQYF,TGTGCCAGCAGCGTAGGCCAGCCTTTCACAGATACGCAGTATTTT
TRBJ2-7,few,TRBV10-3,-,CAISGGSPYEQYF,TGTGCCATCAGTGGGGGCTCACCCTACGAGCAGTACTTC
TRBJ2-1,-,TRBV5-1,-,CASSLLENQVYNEQFF,TGCGCCAGCAGCTTGTTGGAAAATCAGGTTTACAATGAGCAGTTCTTC
TRBJ2-1,-,TRBV3-1,-,CASSHVTEQFF,TGTGCCAGCAGCCATGTAACTGAGCAGTTCTTC
TRBJ2-3,few,TRBV12-3/TRBV12-4,TRBD2,CASSPTSGRSDTQYF,TGTGCCAGCAGTCCGACTAGCGGGAGATCAGATACGCAGTATTTT
TRBJ2-5,few,TRBV5-5,TRBD2,CASSFLGGLADQETQYF,TGTGCCAGCAGCTTCCTAGGGGGACTAGCGGACCAAGAGACCCAGTACTTC
TRBJ2-7,few,TRBV7-2,TRBD2,CASSAAGTSPYEQYF,TGTGCCAGCAGCGCCGCCGGGACTAGCCCTTACGAGCAGTACTTC
TRBJ2-2,-,TRBV3-1,-,CASSQDKYLTGELFF,TGTGCCAGCAGCCAAGATAAATATCTCACCGGGGAGCTGTTTTTT
TRBJ2-1,few,TRBV24-1,TRBD1,CATSGGTVYNEQFF,TGTGCCACCAGTGGTGGGACAGTCTACAATGAGCAGTTCTTC
TRBJ2-5,-,TRBV6-1,-,CASSVQTTGTQYF,TGTGCCAGCAGTGTTCAGACCACGGGTACCCAGTACTTC
TRBJ2-7,-,TRBV12-3/TRBV12-4,TRBD2,CASSGLAGGWYEQYF,TGTGCCAGCAGTGGACTAGCGGGAGGCTGGTACGAGCAGTACTTC
TRBJ2-5,-,TRBV9,TRBD2,CASSVELAGALLETQYF,TGTGCCAGCAGCGTAGAACTAGCGGGCGCCTTGTTAGAGACCCAGTACTTC
TRBJ2-1,few,TRBV7-9,-,CASSVGRTGSYNEQFF,TGTGCCAGCAGCGTCGGACGGACGGGGTCCTACAATGAGCAGTTCTTC
TRBJ2-1,few,TRBV3-1,TRBD2,CASRHRLAGQQFF,TGTGCCAGCAGACACAGACTAGCGGGGCAGCAGTTCTTC
TRBJ2-4,-,TRBV7-2,-,CASRPPGIAKNIQYF,TGTGCCAGCAGGCCACCGGGAATAGCCAAAAACATTCAGTACTTC
TRBJ2-1,-,TRBV20-1,TRBD2,CSAQGLAGVSYNEQFF,TGCAGTGCCCAGGGACTGGCGGGAGTCTCCTACAATGAGCAGTTCTTC
TRBJ2-3,few,TRBV6-1,TRBD2,CASIAGVTDTQYF,TGTGCCAGCATAGCGGGGGTAACAGATACGCAGTATTTT
TRBJ2-1,-,TRBV4-1,-,CASSQDWGRSSSYNEQFF,TGCGCCAGCAGCCAAGATTGGGGCCGGTCGAGTTCCTACAATGAGCAGTTCTTC
TRBJ2-1,few,TRBV28,TRBD2,CASFSGGAGNEQFF,TGTGCCAGTTTTAGCGGGGGGGCTGGCAATGAGCAGTTCTTC
TRBJ1-6,-,TRBV6-1,-,CASDRGAQASPLHF,TGTGCCAGCGACCGAGGGGCCCAGGCTTCACCCCTCCACTTT
TRBJ1-2,-,TRBV24-1,TRBD1,CATSDDGQGSGYTF,TGTGCCACCAGTGATGACGGACAGGGCTCTGGCTACACCTTC
TRBJ2-5,-,TRBV5-6,-,CASSLVDVAQETQYF,TGTGCCAGCAGCTTGGTGGACGTGGCGCAAGAGACCCAGTACTTC
TRBJ2-1,few,TRBV11-2,-,CASSLGTRRDSLGQQFF,TGTGCCAGCAGCTTAGGGACACGGCGGGACTCACTGGGGCAGCAGTTCTTC
TRBJ2-1,many,TRBV5-1,TRBD1,CASSTGDLSYNEQFF,TGCGCCAGCAGCACAGGGGACCTCTCCTACAATGAGCAGTTCTTC
TRBJ2-1,-,TRBV11-2,TRBD2,CASSFGTSGRLSGQFF,TGTGCCAGCAGCTTCGGCACTAGCGGGAGGTTGTCAGGGCAGTTCTTC
TRBJ2-2,many,TRBV5-1,-,CASSFGLPNTGELFF,TGCGCCAGCAGCTTTGGGCTACCGAACACCGGGGAGCTGTTTTTT
TRBJ2-1,few,TRBV6-2/TRBV6-3,TRBD2,CASSPDGTSGGVEQFF,TGTGCCAGCAGTCCGGACGGGACTAGCGGGGGGGTGGAGCAGTTCTTC
TRBJ2-7,few,TRBV10-3,-,CAITPGERSYEQYF,TGTGCCATCACCCCGGGGGAGAGGTCCTACGAGCAGTACTTC
TRBJ2-2,few,TRBV6-5,-,CASSYRVASGELFF,TGTGCCAGCAGTTACCGGGTTGCTAGCGGGGAGCTGTTTTTT
TRBJ2-1,few,TRBV6-1,TRBD2,CASARGGAGPNNEQFF,TGTGCCAGCGCCCGGGGGGGGGCGGGGCCTAACAATGAGCAGTTCTTC
TRBJ2-3,-,TRBV19,-,CASGGFYITDTQYF,TGTGCCAGTGGGGGTTTCTATATCACAGATACGCAGTATTTT
TRBJ2-1,few,TRBV2,-,CASSPLSWENYEQFF,TGTGCCAGCAGTCCCCTTAGCTGGGAGAACTATGAGCAGTTCTTC
TRBJ2-1,few,TRBV15,-,CATSRQTPGASYNEQFF,TGTGCCACCAGCAGACAGACCCCGGGGGCCTCCTACAATGAGCAGTTCTTC
TRBJ1-3,many,TRBV15,-,CATSRVGGSGNTIYF,TGTGCCACCAGCAGAGTTGGCGGGTCTGGAAACACCATATATTTT
TRBJ2-4,-,TRBV3-1,TRBD1,CASSPGGAIVNIQYF,TGTGCCAGCAGCCCAGGGGGCGCGATAGTGAACATTCAGTACTTC
TRBJ2-4,many,TRBV12-3/TRBV12-4,-,CASKGVAKNIQYF,TGTGCCAGCAAGGGCGTAGCCAAAAACATTCAGTACTTC
TRBJ1-5,few,TRBV5-5,-,CASSPKTEPSNQPQHF,TGTGCCAGCAGCCCCAAGACAGAACCTAGCAATCAGCCCCAGCATTTT
TRBJ1-2,few,TRBV7-6,-,CASSLNQNYGYTF,TGTGCCAGCAGCTTAAACCAAAATTATGGCTACACCTTC
TRBJ2-7,-,TRBV2,-,CASSEDVTRPYEQYF,TGTGCCAGCAGTGAAGATGTCACAAGACCCTACGAGCAGTACTTC